This TCR beta chain was profiled in a study of CD8 T cells in ankylosing spondylitis listed by TCRdb under 2017. For the study in its entirety: To find TCR variants linked to disease, the study profiled T cell receptor beta repertoires in ankylosing spondylitis patients and healthy donors. The full study cohort was made up of over 20 ankylosing spondylitis patients and over 90 healthy donors. Peripheral blood was sampled, and synovial fluid was also collected from ankylosing spondylitis patients.

This clonotype was picked up many times. No antigen is known for it. No per-base quality is available; no much larger clone lies one base away. Instrument used: Illumina HiSeq 2500. Quantitative 5'-RACE with molecular barcodes was used to prepare TCR beta libraries. Per the authors' processing: To identify disease-linked TCR variants, a new computational method was used, one built on a probabilistic model of VDJ rearrangement. Through fastp at Q25 and MiXCR, TCRdb rebuilt clones from the public reads, retaining in-frame beta chains. Every CDR3 protein is listed once, alongside the most common genes and DNA of its rows. The V and J calls come from TCRdb's annotation, not from the publication. This sample holds 250,000 or so distinct CDR3 sequences; around 11% were observed only once. About 6.8% of the sample goes to the ten largest clones. Overall study results and their limits: Some TCR beta motif variants had previously been reported in synovial fluid and blood of reactive arthritis patients, which suggested common disease-initiation mechanisms. The disease-linked clones showed a CD8+ phenotype and occurred at relatively low frequencies in peripheral blood. A TCR beta motif of several highly homologous amino acid variants appeared characteristic of blood from ankylosing spondylitis patients. The disease-linked clones were reported to be significantly enriched in matched synovial fluid samples from ankylosing spondylitis patients.

There are 12 amino acids in the CDR3, from cysteine to phenylalanine inclusive. Only CDR3 DNA remains: 36 bases, in frame from the first base. The V end loses 4 bases and the J end loses 3 bases, and a stretch of 7 bases separates them. From the germline V gene, CDR1 is ENHRY and CDR2 is SYGVKD. Sequences were obtained from blood, either unsorted or a sorted T cell fraction (not recorded which). This sequence originates from a male donor with ankylosing spondylitis or in good health (not recorded which). Recombination linked TRBV10-3 to TRBJ2-7; TRBD1 is possibly the D segment (6 matching bases). The CDR3 reads as follows: CAISAGHYEQYF. The DNA sequence is as follows: TGTGCCATCAGTGCGGGACACTACGAGCAGTACTTC.